These T cell receptor beta chains were read from a single sample in a study of spatial heterogeneity in lung cancer. TCRdb ran MiXCR on the 5' RACE reads and lists one entry per CDR3 protein. The data show about 45,000 distinct CDR3 sequences, around 7.1% seen once. The starting material was PBMCs, obtained at surgery. The receptors were sampled from a female donor with early-stage non-small cell lung cancer. Each CDR3 is given with its conserved first and last residue. Each record gives: V gene, D gene, clone size, J gene, CDR3 DNA, CDR3 protein. D genes are given only for firm matches. The size of a clone is reported for some rows only, either as once, few or many, or as a class for expanded clones.

v_gene: TRBV19; d_gene: TRBD1; abundance: few; j_gene: TRBJ2-5; CDR3nt: TGTGCCAGTAGTATGCGGGACAGGCAAGAGACCCAGTACTTC; CDR3aa: CASSMRDRQETQYF
v_gene: TRBV7-2; d_gene: -; abundance: -; j_gene: TRBJ1-6; CDR3nt: TGTGCCAGCAGCCGAGACCCTCCTCGGGGGGGCTATAATTCACCCCTCCACTTT; CDR3aa: CASSRDPPRGGYNSPLHF
v_gene: TRBV7-2; d_gene: TRBD1; abundance: many; j_gene: TRBJ2-1; CDR3nt: TGTGCCAGCAGCTTAGTAGGGACAGGGGTTAAGGGGAATGAGCAGTTCTTC; CDR3aa: CASSLVGTGVKGNEQFF
v_gene: TRBV10-3; d_gene: -; abundance: many; j_gene: TRBJ1-5; CDR3nt: TGTGCCATCAGTGAGGGACAGCTTGGGTCGCAGCCCCAGCATTTT; CDR3aa: CAISEGQLGSQPQHF
v_gene: TRBV5-1; d_gene: -; abundance: many; j_gene: TRBJ2-2; CDR3nt: TGCGCCAGCAGCTTGTTAACGAACACCGGGGAGCTGTTTTTT; CDR3aa: CASSLLTNTGELFF
v_gene: TRBV7-9; d_gene: TRBD2; abundance: many; j_gene: TRBJ2-7; CDR3nt: TGTGCCAGCAGCCTGGGACTAGGAGGCTTC; CDR3aa: CASSLGLGGF
v_gene: TRBV5-4; d_gene: -; abundance: many; j_gene: TRBJ2-2; CDR3nt: TGTGCCAGCAGCTTGGTCAGCTCCGGGGAGCTGTTTTTT; CDR3aa: CASSLVSSGELFF
v_gene: TRBV7-9; d_gene: -; abundance: many; j_gene: TRBJ2-3; CDR3nt: TGTGCCAGCAGCTTAGCGGGACAAGACACAGATACGCAGTATTTT; CDR3aa: CASSLAGQDTDTQYF
v_gene: TRBV2; d_gene: -; abundance: -; j_gene: TRBJ2-7; CDR3nt: TGTGCCAGCAGAGGCGCCTACGAGCAGTACTTC; CDR3aa: CASRGAYEQYF
v_gene: TRBV6-6; d_gene: -; abundance: -; j_gene: TRBJ2-3; CDR3nt: TGTGCCAGCAGTTATATGACTCCTGAGCGTTCGCAGTATTTT; CDR3aa: CASSYMTPERSQYF
v_gene: TRBV20-1; d_gene: -; abundance: -; j_gene: TRBJ1-2; CDR3nt: TGCAGTGCCGTAGAGACGCCGGCTAACTATGGCTACACCTTC; CDR3aa: CSAVETPANYGYTF
v_gene: TRBV2; d_gene: -; abundance: few; j_gene: TRBJ1-5; CDR3nt: TGTGCCAGCAGTCCCGAGGGAGGGGGTCAGCCCCAGCATTTT; CDR3aa: CASSPEGGGQPQHF
v_gene: TRBV3-1; d_gene: -; abundance: many; j_gene: TRBJ1-1; CDR3nt: TGTGCCAGCAGAGACACGAGGACGCCCCTAGAAGCTTTCTTT; CDR3aa: CASRDTRTPLEAFF
v_gene: TRBV12-3/TRBV12-4; d_gene: -; abundance: many; j_gene: TRBJ2-3; CDR3nt: TGTGCCAGCACTTGGGGTAGGGGTAGGGATACGCAGTATTTT; CDR3aa: CASTWGRGRDTQYF
v_gene: TRBV5-4; d_gene: -; abundance: -; j_gene: TRBJ2-5; CDR3nt: TGTGCCAGCAGCTTGCGAGGAGAAGAGACCCAGTACTTC; CDR3aa: CASSLRGEETQYF
v_gene: TRBV29-1; d_gene: -; abundance: many; j_gene: TRBJ1-2; CDR3nt: TGCAGCGTTCTCCCGGACTCGTACTATGGCTACACCTTC; CDR3aa: CSVLPDSYYGYTF
v_gene: TRBV24-1; d_gene: TRBD2; abundance: many; j_gene: TRBJ2-2; CDR3nt: TGTGCCACCAGAGGACTAGCGGGACCCGCGAACACCGGGGAGCTGTTTTTT; CDR3aa: CATRGLAGPANTGELFF
v_gene: TRBV12-3/TRBV12-4; d_gene: -; abundance: -; j_gene: TRBJ2-7; CDR3nt: TGTGCCAGCAGTTTTATCGTTTGGGGGGACGAGCAGTACTTC; CDR3aa: CASSFIVWGDEQYF
v_gene: TRBV5-1; d_gene: TRBD2; abundance: few; j_gene: TRBJ2-1; CDR3nt: TGCGCCAGCAGCCGCATTGTCGAGCGGGGGGTTTCCTACAATGAGCAGTTCTTC; CDR3aa: CASSRIVERGVSYNEQFF
v_gene: TRBV7-8; d_gene: TRBD1; abundance: many; j_gene: TRBJ1-6; CDR3nt: TGTGCCAGCAGCTTAGATCCCGGGACAGAGAGCTCCTATAATTCACCCCTCCACTTT; CDR3aa: CASSLDPGTESSYNSPLHF
v_gene: TRBV20-1; d_gene: -; abundance: -; j_gene: TRBJ2-3; CDR3nt: TGCAGTGCCCCGAGGCCAGGGACAGATACGCAGTATTTT; CDR3aa: CSAPRPGTDTQYF
v_gene: TRBV7-2; d_gene: TRBD1; abundance: many; j_gene: TRBJ1-2; CDR3nt: TGTGCCAGCAGCTTTGGGGGGACAGGGCCTTTTAACTATGGCTACACCTTC; CDR3aa: CASSFGGTGPFNYGYTF
v_gene: TRBV7-3; d_gene: -; abundance: many; j_gene: TRBJ1-2; CDR3nt: TGTGCCAGCAGCTTAAACGCAGGGGTCGGCTACACCTTC; CDR3aa: CASSLNAGVGYTF
v_gene: TRBV9; d_gene: -; abundance: many; j_gene: TRBJ1-4; CDR3nt: TGTGCCAGCAGCGCAACGGGACAAGGCCCTCTTAATGAAAAACTGTTTTTT; CDR3aa: CASSATGQGPLNEKLFF
v_gene: TRBV19; d_gene: -; abundance: many; j_gene: TRBJ2-7; CDR3nt: TGTGCCAGTAGTTCAGCCGGGACTCGCCTCTACGAGCAGTACTTC; CDR3aa: CASSSAGTRLYEQYF
v_gene: TRBV4-3; d_gene: -; abundance: many; j_gene: TRBJ2-3; CDR3nt: TGCGCCAGCAGCCACACAGGGACAGATACGCAGTATTTT; CDR3aa: CASSHTGTDTQYF
v_gene: TRBV12-3/TRBV12-4; d_gene: -; abundance: many; j_gene: TRBJ2-7; CDR3nt: TGTGCCAGCAGTCCCTGGGCCACCGTCTACGAGCAGTACTTC; CDR3aa: CASSPWATVYEQYF
v_gene: TRBV12-3/TRBV12-4; d_gene: -; abundance: -; j_gene: TRBJ2-3; CDR3nt: TGTGCCAGCAGTTTATCACGAGATACGCAGTATTTT; CDR3aa: CASSLSRDTQYF
v_gene: TRBV30; d_gene: -; abundance: -; j_gene: TRBJ1-5; CDR3nt: TGTGCCTGGAGTACAGGGTGGGGCAATCAGCCCCAGCATTTT; CDR3aa: CAWSTGWGNQPQHF
v_gene: TRBV10-3; d_gene: -; abundance: many; j_gene: TRBJ2-5; CDR3nt: TGTGCCATCAGTGTTGAGCCGGCGGGGACCCAGTACTTC; CDR3aa: CAISVEPAGTQYF
v_gene: TRBV5-1; d_gene: -; abundance: few; j_gene: TRBJ2-3; CDR3nt: TGCGCCAGCAGCTTGGCCGGCGCCTCAGTCGGAGATACGCAGTATTTT; CDR3aa: CASSLAGASVGDTQYF
v_gene: TRBV25-1; d_gene: TRBD1; abundance: few; j_gene: TRBJ1-4; CDR3nt: TGTGCCAGCAGTGACCCCAGGGGGTCGAGTGAAAAACTGTTTTTT; CDR3aa: CASSDPRGSSEKLFF
v_gene: TRBV7-2; d_gene: -; abundance: many; j_gene: TRBJ1-1; CDR3nt: TGTGCCAGCAGCTCTTGGGGCCGGACGAACACTGAAGCTTTCTTT; CDR3aa: CASSSWGRTNTEAFF
v_gene: TRBV5-1; d_gene: TRBD1; abundance: many; j_gene: TRBJ2-1; CDR3nt: TGCGCCAGCAGCTCTAGACAGGGGTCGTACAATGAGCAGTTCTTC; CDR3aa: CASSSRQGSYNEQFF
v_gene: TRBV14; d_gene: -; abundance: -; j_gene: TRBJ2-3; CDR3nt: TGTGCCAGCAGCCAACAGCGGGTTTTAGATACGCAGTATTTT; CDR3aa: CASSQQRVLDTQYF
v_gene: TRBV12-3/TRBV12-4; d_gene: TRBD1; abundance: many; j_gene: TRBJ2-7; CDR3nt: TGTGCCAGCAGCTTCCCTCCTCGACAGGGAAGCTCCTACGAGCAGTACTTC; CDR3aa: CASSFPPRQGSSYEQYF
v_gene: TRBV5-1; d_gene: TRBD1; abundance: -; j_gene: TRBJ1-1; CDR3nt: TGCGCCAGCAGCTTCCGGGACAGGGGGTCGAACACTGAAGCTTTCTTT; CDR3aa: CASSFRDRGSNTEAFF
v_gene: TRBV5-1; d_gene: TRBD1; abundance: many; j_gene: TRBJ1-6; CDR3nt: TGCGCCAGCAGCTTCGATGTCCCGGGACAGGTTATGGGTTCACCCCTCCACTTT; CDR3aa: CASSFDVPGQVMGSPLHF
v_gene: TRBV2; d_gene: TRBD1; abundance: many; j_gene: TRBJ1-6; CDR3nt: TGTGCCAGCAGTGAGACAGGGTCCTATAATTCACCCCTCCACTTT; CDR3aa: CASSETGSYNSPLHF
v_gene: TRBV29-1; d_gene: -; abundance: many; j_gene: TRBJ1-1; CDR3nt: TGCAGCGCCGCGGCGGGACAGAACACTGAAGCTTTCTTT; CDR3aa: CSAAAGQNTEAFF
v_gene: TRBV28; d_gene: TRBD1; abundance: many; j_gene: TRBJ2-7; CDR3nt: TGTGCCAGCAGTTTCCCGGGACAGGGGTACGAGCAGTACTTC; CDR3aa: CASSFPGQGYEQYF
v_gene: TRBV20-1; d_gene: -; abundance: many; j_gene: TRBJ2-1; CDR3nt: TGCAGTGCTAGAGACTACCGTCGGTCAGGAGCCTACAATGAGCAGTTCTTC; CDR3aa: CSARDYRRSGAYNEQFF
v_gene: TRBV20-1; d_gene: -; abundance: few; j_gene: TRBJ1-1; CDR3nt: TGCAGTGCTAGAGTATCCACCGAACTTCCTGAAGCTTTCTTT; CDR3aa: CSARVSTELPEAFF
v_gene: TRBV29-1; d_gene: -; abundance: many; j_gene: TRBJ2-3; CDR3nt: TGCAGCGGCCAGGAGGATACGCAGTATTTT; CDR3aa: CSGQEDTQYF
v_gene: TRBV12-3/TRBV12-4; d_gene: TRBD1; abundance: few; j_gene: TRBJ2-7; CDR3nt: TGTGCCAGCAGTCCCTCGGGACAGGGGATTTACGAGCAGTACTTC; CDR3aa: CASSPSGQGIYEQYF
v_gene: TRBV18; d_gene: -; abundance: -; j_gene: TRBJ2-3; CDR3nt: TGTGCCAGCTCCAGTAACAGCGGACCTCAGGATGATACGCAGTATTTT; CDR3aa: CASSSNSGPQDDTQYF